These 31 T cell receptor beta chains were sequenced from one sample in a study of T cell clonality in common variable immunodeficiency. This table comes from immunoSEQ multiplex PCR, and its TCRdb copy is limited to in-frame clones, with some not included. The sample counts around 45,000 clones, none seen once; the ten largest own over 9.5%. Sequencing was performed on peripheral blood mononuclear cells. Every receptor here comes from a person between 18 and 75 years old in good health.

This clone was counted ten times or more. The read gets to within 3 residues of the CDR3 end, and the germline J gene fills in the rest. The chain joins TRBV5-1 to TRBJ2-6; no reliable D call. Looked up from germline, CDR1 is SGHRS and CDR2 is YFSETQ. This CDR3 contains 17 residues. V dropped 1 base and J dropped 4 bases, with 15 bases sitting between them. The CDR3 region is CASSLSTPVAGANVLTF. Incomplete CDR3 DNA: TGCGCCAGCAGCTTGAGTACTCCCGTCGCGGGGGCCAACGTC.

This clone has a count of ten or more. The read ends 3 residues before the CDR3 terminus; that terminus is restored from the germline J gene. The chain carries TRBV7-2 and TRBJ2-1, with 8 bases identical to TRBD2. The V and J ends lost 2 bases and 6 bases, in that order; junction bases with no gene match: 3. There are 14 residues in the CDR3. Per germline, CDR1 SGHTA and CDR2 FQGNSA. This CDR3 reads CASSLLSGANEQFF. The CDR3 DNA, read in part, is TGTGCCAGCAGCTTACTTAGCGGGGCCAATGAG.

In its sample, this clone was seen many times. The CDR3 end lies 3 residues beyond the end of the read and is filled in from the germline J gene. The V and J genes are TRBV14 and TRBJ2-3; D not certain. The length of the CDR3 is 14 residues. The germline V gene encodes CDR1 SGHDN and CDR2 FVKESK. Trimming pared 4 bases from V and 6 bases from J, leaving 14 bases between. CDR3 in amino acids: CASSPYINGDTQYF. Incomplete CDR3 DNA: TGTGCCAGCAGCCCCTATATCAACGGGGATACG.

This clone was seen repeatedly, ten times or more. The read ends 3 residues shy of where the CDR3 ends; the end is completed using the germline J gene. The rearrangement links TRBV2 to TRBJ2-5, with a weak D call TRBD1 (6 bases). This CDR3 is built from 15 residues. Trimming took 6 bases from V and 5 from J, leaving 19 bases between them. In germline, CDR1 is SNHLY, CDR2 FYNNEI. The CDR3 DNA, read in part, is TGTGCCAGCAGCCCCGGACAGACAGGCTATGAGACC. This translates into CASSPGQTGYET. From start to end, the CDR3 is CASSPGQTGYETQYF.

This clone was counted at least ten times. The read is 3 residues too short to cover the CDR3 end, so that end is filled in from the germline J gene. J is TRBJ2-2 and V is TRBV7-9; 8 nucleotides match TRBD1. The CDR3 is 14 residues long. Losses at the gene ends were 5 bases for V and 6 bases for J; bases not matched to a gene: 5. The germline V gene encodes CDR1 SEHNR and CDR2 FQNEAQ (reference sequence). The covered CDR3 bases are TGTGCCAGCAGCACGCAGGGGGCGGCCGGGGAG. Amino acids: CASSTQGAAGE. In full, the CDR3 reads CASSTQGAAGELFF.

Comments on this clone: The read falls 3 residues short of the CDR3 end, and the missing part is taken from the germline J gene. V usage is TRBV6-2 or TRBV6-3 and J usage is TRBJ2-5, with 9 bases identical to TRBD2. This CDR3 comprises 14 residues. Germline V gene sequence: CDR1 MNHEY, CDR2 SVGEGT. J gave up 3 bases and V 2 bases, and 1 base lay outside the gene matches. The sequenced part of the CDR3 DNA is TGTGCCAGCAGTTACGGACTAGCGAAAGAGACC. This translates into CASSYGLAKET. The whole CDR3 is CASSYGLAKETQYF.

This clone occurred many times. The read finishes 3 residues shy of the CDR3 end, and the germline J gene is used to complete it. The genes are TRBV28 and TRBJ2-1, with 9 bases lining up with TRBD2. Trimming took 5 bases from V and 7 from J; bases not matched to a gene: 9. The CDR3 has 15 amino acids. Germline values: CDR1 MDHEN, CDR2 SYDVKM. The CDR3 spells CASSPGGGALNEQFF. The sequenced part of the CDR3 DNA is TGTGCCAGCAGTCCGGGCGGGGGGGCGCTGAATGAG. Full variable domain (remainder filled in from reference TRBV28 and TRBJ2-1): DVKVTQSSRYLVKRTGEKVFLECVQDMDHENMFWYRQDPGLGLRLIYFSYDVKMKEKGDIPEGYSVSREKKERFSLILESASTNQTSMYLCASSPGGGALNEQFFGPGTRLTVL.

About this clone: The read stops 3 residues short of the end of the CDR3; the missing end is completed from the germline J gene. J is TRBJ2-3 and V is TRBV7-3; 8 bases align to TRBD2. The CDR3 is made up of 15 amino acids. The V segment lost 6 bases and the J segment 3 bases; nucleotides outside the gene matches: 8. Germline assignment: CDR1 SGHTA and CDR2 FQGTGA. The CDR3 sequence is CASSPTGGATDTQYF. The sequenced CDR3 bases are TGTGCCAGCAGTCCCACGGGGGGGGCGACAGATACG.

This clone was recorded many times. The read terminates 3 residues ahead of where the CDR3 ends, so the germline J gene completes it. The rearrangement joins TRBV2 to TRBJ2-7, with 11 bases that match TRBD2. Per germline, CDR1 SNHLY and CDR2 FYNNEI. The CDR3 has 14 residues. V lost 10 bases to trimming and J lost 5 bases; unmatched junction nucleotides: 10. CDR3 sequence reads: CATLAGAELNEQYF. CDR3 DNA (partial): TGTGCCACACTAGCGGGAGCTGAACTAAACGAG.

This clone was seen ten or more times. The read terminates 3 residues ahead of where the CDR3 ends, so the germline J gene completes it. The V and J genes are TRBV5-4 and TRBJ1-5; D gene unclear. The CDR3 length is 14 residues. V lost 0 bases and J lost 0, with 4 bases in between. Germline CDR1 is SGHNT and CDR2 is YYREEE (reference sequence). The part of the CDR3 DNA that was read is TGTGCCAGCAGCTTGGAGGGTAGCAATCAGCCC. Translated: CASSLEGSNQP. The entire CDR3 protein is CASSLEGSNQPQHF.

This clone was recorded at least ten times. The DNA ends 3 residues before the CDR3 does, and the rest of the CDR3 is filled in from the germline J gene. The chain recombines TRBV6-2 or TRBV6-3 with TRBJ2-5; 9 nucleotides agree with TRBD1. This CDR3 has 15 amino acids. CDR1 and CDR2 (germline): MNHEY, SVGEGT. Trimming at V came to 10 bases and at J to 6 bases, leaving 15 bases not matched to a gene. The CDR3 here is CATRLGTGGMKTQYF. CDR3 DNA, as far as it was read: TGTGCCACTCGCTTAGGAACAGGGGGCATGAAGACC.

This clone was recorded at least ten times. The CDR3 end lies 3 residues beyond the end of the read and is filled in from the germline J gene. J is TRBJ1-1 and V is TRBV28; D is undetermined. Looked up from germline, CDR1 is MDHEN and CDR2 is SYDVKM. Deletions cut 2 bases from V and 5 bases from J, with 12 bases between. CDR3 size: 14 residues. The CDR3 spells CASSLLPPRTEAFF. The covered CDR3 bases are TGTGCCAGCAGTTTACTACCGCCAAGAACTGAA.

This clone occurred many times. The read terminates 3 residues before the CDR3 end, so the remaining end is supplied by the germline J gene. The chain couples TRBV18 to TRBJ1-5, with D unclear. This CDR3 has 19 residues. Trimming stripped 5 bases from V and 0 bases from J, with 23 bases between. Germline-derived CDR1 and CDR2 are KGHSH and LQKENI. This CDR3 reads CASSTKATISSYSNQPQHF. Partial CDR3 DNA: TGTGCCAGCTCAACAAAGGCAACCATATCTTCTTATAGCAATCAGCCC.

This clone was observed many times. With the read ending 3 residues before the CDR3 end, the germline J gene is used to fill in that end. J is TRBJ1-3 and V is TRBV5-1; 7 bases map to TRBD1. V was pared by 4 bases and J by 8 bases, with 9 bases of the junction left unmatched. Germline values: CDR1 SGHRS, CDR2 YFSETQ. The CDR3 has 14 amino acids. The sequenced CDR3 bases are TGCGCCAGCAGCCTAGGACAGGTCGAGGACACC. Protein product: CASSLGQVEDT. Given in full, the CDR3 is CASSLGQVEDTIYF.

Worth noting for this clone: The read stops 3 residues short of the end of the CDR3; the missing end is completed from the germline J gene. The rearrangement uses TRBV5-1 and TRBJ2-7; D perhaps matches TRBD2 (6 bases). The V gene's germline CDR1 is SGHRS and CDR2 YFSETQ. The CDR3 runs 15 residues. The V end was cut by 0 bases, the J end by 2 bases, with 12 bases between. This CDR3 is CASSLAGTATYEQYF. Incomplete CDR3 DNA: TGCGCCAGCAGCTTGGCCGGGACTGCTACCTACGAG.

This clone was seen repeatedly, ten times or more. Read data end 3 residues before the CDR3 end; the end is taken from the germline J gene. V and J are TRBV5-1 and TRBJ1-2; 7 positions agree with TRBD1. V was pared by 4 bases and J by 4 bases, with 7 bases of the junction left unmatched. Germline loops: CDR1 SGHRS, CDR2 YFSETQ. CDR3 length: 14 residues. The sequenced CDR3 bases are TGCGCCAGCAGCGGGGGACAGCCTGCCTATGGC. This codes for CASSGGQPAYG. The entire CDR3 protein is CASSGGQPAYGYTF. Together with reference TRBV5-1 and TRBJ1-2, the CDR3 gives the full variable domain: KAGVTQTPRYLIKTRGQQVTLSCSPISGHRSVSWYQQTPGQGLQFLFEYFSETQRNKGNFPGRFSGRQFSNSRSEMNVSTLELGDSALYLCASSGGQPAYGYTFGSGTRLTVV.

At least ten counts were recorded for this clone. Coverage ceases 3 residues before the CDR3 finishes, and the germline J gene fills in the end. The V gene is TRBV5-1, the J gene TRBJ1-3, with TRBD1 identical over 7 bases. The CDR3 has 17 amino acids. The germline V gene has CDR1 SGHRS and CDR2 YFSETQ. J was trimmed by 1 base and V by 2 bases; bases with no gene match: 9. The CDR3 spells CASSFRTGRASGNTIYF. The sequenced CDR3 bases are TGCGCCAGCAGCTTCCGGACAGGCCGGGCGTCTGGAAACACC.

The table lists this clone with a few counts. The read halts 3 residues ahead of the CDR3 end, with the missing end drawn from the germline J gene. This chain uses TRBV2 with TRBJ1-2, with 7 bases lining up with TRBD1. J was trimmed by 2 bases and V by 1 base; bases with no gene match: 4. Germline CDR1 and CDR2: SNHLY and FYNNEI. This CDR3 contains 15 residues. The CDR3 DNA, read in part, is TGTGCCAGCAGTGAAGGGTTAGGGGGCAACTATGGC. Encoded protein: CASSEGLGGNYG. The entire CDR3 sequence reads CASSEGLGGNYGYTF.

This clone appeared many times. The CDR3 end lies 3 residues beyond the end of the read and is filled in from the germline J gene. This chain links TRBV6-2 or TRBV6-3 with TRBJ2-5; the D is unclear. The CDR3 is 11 amino acids. Trimming pared 6 bases from V and 5 bases from J, leaving 7 bases between. In germline, CDR1 is MNHEY, CDR2 SVGEGT. The covered CDR3 bases are TGTGCCAGCAGCCAGGCGGAGACC. It codes for CASSQAET. The whole CDR3 protein is CASSQAETQYF.

This clone was seen at least ten times. The sequenced part of the CDR3 DNA is TGCGCCAGCAGCTTGCAGGGGGCAGTCAATGAG. Protein sequence: CASSLQGAVNE. The entire CDR3 protein is CASSLQGAVNEQFF. The V and J genes are TRBV5-1 and TRBJ2-1; 8 nucleotides agree with TRBD1. The read terminates 3 residues before the CDR3 end, so the remaining end is supplied by the germline J gene. CDR1 SGHRS and CDR2 YFSETQ come from the germline V gene. The CDR3 has 14 amino acids. The trim removed 1 base at V and 6 bases at J, leaving 3 bases unmatched. The whole variable domain, remainder taken from reference TRBV5-1 and TRBJ2-1, is KAGVTQTPRYLIKTRGQQVTLSCSPISGHRSVSWYQQTPGQGLQFLFEYFSETQRNKGNFPGRFSGRQFSNSRSEMNVSTLELGDSALYLCASSLQGAVNEQFFGPGTRLTVL.

This clone was seen many times. The read halts 3 residues ahead of the CDR3 end, with the missing end drawn from the germline J gene. V gene TRBV18 combines with J gene TRBJ2-1; 10 bases map to TRBD2. Germline CDR1 and CDR2: KGHSH and LQKENI. The V segment lost 0 bases and the J segment 3 bases; nucleotides outside the gene matches: 2. The CDR3 sequence is 16 residues long. CDR3 sequence reads: CASSPPGLAHYNEQFF. The covered CDR3 bases are TGTGCCAGCTCACCACCGGGACTAGCGCACTACAATGAG.

This clone has a count of ten or more. The missing CDR3 end, 3 residues past where the read stops, is filled in from the germline J gene. This rearrangement joins TRBV6-2 or TRBV6-3 to TRBJ2-1, with a weak D call TRBD1 (6 bases). V lost 8 bases, J lost 6 bases, and 17 bases lay in between. CDR3 length equals 14 residues. CDR1 and CDR2 (germline): MNHEY, SVGEGT. The CDR3 loop reads CASCLGHTSNEQFF. Incomplete CDR3 DNA: TGTGCCAGCTGCTTGGGACATACAAGCAATGAG.

This clone was observed many times. Here the CDR3 reads CASSFGVQETQYF. CDR3 DNA, as far as it was read: TGTGCCAGCAGCTTCGGGGTCCAAGAGACC. The chain combines TRBV7-2 with TRBJ2-5; tentatively, D is TRBD2 (5 bases). The sequenced fragment ends 3 residues before the CDR3 boundary, so the rest is inferred from the germline J gene. Germline V gene lookup returns CDR1 SGHTA and CDR2 FQGNSA. The CDR3 totals 13 residues. Trimming left V 3 bases short and J 1 base short, with 6 bases between. Combining the CDR3 with reference TRBV7-2 and TRBJ2-5 gives the whole variable domain GAGVSQSPSNKVTEKGKDVELRCDPISGHTALYWYRQSLGQGLEFLIYFQGNSAPDKSGLPSDRFSAERTGGSVSTLTIQRTQQEDSAVYLCASSFGVQETQYFGPGTRLLVL.

This clone was observed many times. With the read ending 3 residues before the CDR3 end, the germline J gene is used to fill in that end. This chain connects TRBV20-1 to TRBJ2-5, with 12 bases matching TRBD2. Trimming cost V 3 bases and J 4 bases; bases outside gene matches: 6. The CDR3 has 15 residues. Germline V gene lookup returns CDR1 DFQATT and CDR2 SNEGSKA (reference sequence). This CDR3 is CSASASGRALETQYF. The part of the CDR3 DNA that was read is TGCAGTGCTAGTGCTAGCGGGAGGGCCTTAGAGACC.

Worth noting for this clone: The read terminates 3 residues before the CDR3 end, so the remaining end is supplied by the germline J gene. The chain is built from TRBV7-8 and TRBJ2-7; 8 bases are a match to TRBD1. The CDR3 sequence is 13 residues long. The J segment lost 2 bases and the V segment lost 4 bases, leaving 1 base of the junction unmatched. Germline CDR1 and CDR2: SGHVS and FQNEAQ. CDR3 bases read: TGTGCCAGCAGCTGGGGACAGGCCTACGAG. It translates to CASSWGQAYE. In full, the CDR3 reads CASSWGQAYEQYF.

This clone was recorded many times. Read coverage stops 3 residues before the CDR3 terminus; the germline J gene supplies the remainder. The rearrangement joins TRBV20-1 to TRBJ2-5; 7 bases map to TRBD1. This CDR3 contains 13 residues. Germline assignment: CDR1 DFQATT and CDR2 SNEGSKA (reference sequence). Losses at the gene ends were 5 bases for V and 4 bases for J; bases not matched to a gene: 7. CDR3 residues: CSAPPRGRETQYF. CDR3 bases read: TGCAGTGCTCCCCCAAGGGGGCGAGAGACC.

This clone occurred many times. The sequenced fragment ends 3 residues before the CDR3 boundary, so the rest is inferred from the germline J gene. The chain uses TRBV19 and TRBJ2-1, with 9 positions matching TRBD2. The CDR3 loop spans 14 amino acids. J gave up 4 bases and V 6 bases, and 4 bases lay outside the gene matches. Germline CDR1 LNHDA, CDR2 SQIVND (reference sequence). The DNA read from the CDR3 is TGTGCCAGTAGAGAGGGACTAGCTTACAATGAG. This encodes CASREGLAYNE. The whole CDR3 protein is CASREGLAYNEQFF.

This clone was counted ten times or more. The read falls 3 residues short of the CDR3 end, and the missing part is taken from the germline J gene. The gene calls are TRBV18 and TRBJ1-1; 7 positions match TRBD1. The CDR3 has 14 residues. CDR1 is KGHSH and CDR2 is LQKENI in the germline V gene. The DNA read from the CDR3 is TGTGCCAGCTCACGCTCCGGTCAGGGACAGCCA. This translates into CASSRSGQGQP. The full CDR3 sequence reads CASSRSGQGQPAFF. The full variable domain, rest sourced from reference TRBV18 and TRBJ1-1, is NAGVMQNPRHLVRRRGQEARLRCSPMKGHSHVYWYRQLPEEGLKFMVYLQKENIIDESGMPKERFSAEFPKEGPSILRIQQVVRGDSAAYFCASSRSGQGQPAFFGQGTRLTVV.

This clone was counted many times. The read terminates 3 residues before the CDR3 end, so the remaining end is supplied by the germline J gene. V gene TRBV28 combines with J gene TRBJ1-4; 7 nucleotides line up with TRBD1. J lost 4 bases, V lost 5 bases, and 4 bases had no gene match. The germline V gene encodes CDR1 MDHEN and CDR2 SYDVKM. CDR3 size: 14 residues. CDR3 amino acids: CASSPDRVNEKLFF. Partial CDR3 DNA: TGTGCCAGCAGTCCCGACAGGGTTAATGAAAAA.

This clone was counted ten times or more. The read ends 3 residues before the CDR3 terminus; that terminus is restored from the germline J gene. The chain recombines TRBV19 with TRBJ1-2; 9 nucleotides align to TRBD1. Germline V gives CDR1 LNHDA, CDR2 SQIVND (reference sequence). The ends lost 7 bases at V and 0 bases at J; junction bases unmatched: 9. This CDR3 contains 16 residues. The CDR3 DNA, read in part, is TGTGCCAGTACTCGGACAGGGGAGGTAGCTAACTATGGC. This gives the protein CASTRTGEVANYG. The entire CDR3 is CASTRTGEVANYGYTF.

In this sample, this clone turned up many times. Sequencing ends 3 residues short of the CDR3 end; the germline J gene provides the rest. This chain connects TRBV20-1 to TRBJ1-1, with D uncertain. This CDR3 has 16 amino acids. Looked up from germline, CDR1 is DFQATT and CDR2 is SNEGSKA (reference sequence). V was shortened by 0 bases and J by 1 base, with 15 bases between the two germline ends. The part of the CDR3 DNA that was read is TGCAGTGCTAGAGAGGTCGGGGTCGGCGGGAACACTGAA. Protein sequence: CSAREVGVGGNTE. The whole CDR3 is CSAREVGVGGNTEAFF.